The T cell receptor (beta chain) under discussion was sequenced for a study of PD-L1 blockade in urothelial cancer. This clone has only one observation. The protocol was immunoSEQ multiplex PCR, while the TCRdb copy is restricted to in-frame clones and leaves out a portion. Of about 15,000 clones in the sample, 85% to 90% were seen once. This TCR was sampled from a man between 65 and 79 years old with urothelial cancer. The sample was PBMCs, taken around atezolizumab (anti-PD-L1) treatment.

The CDR3 sequence is CASSVERGGYTGELFF. CDR3 coding DNA: TGTGCCAGCAGCGTCGAGCGGGGGGGCTACACCGGGGAGCTGTTTTTT. The chain joins TRBV5-4 to TRBJ2-2, with TRBD2 matching over 10 bases. CDR1 and CDR2 from the germline V gene are SGHNT and YYREEE (reference sequence). The CDR3 is 16 residues long. V shed 4 bases, J shed 3 bases, and the junction held 6 bases outside the gene matches.